Reported below is one T cell receptor beta chain. Its antigen remains unidentified. One base away there is no much larger clone; base qualities are not given. This record belongs to a study of T cells in Graves' hyperthyroidism and ophthalmopathy (dated 2019 in TCRdb). Looking at the study overall: Peripheral blood samples were taken at the time of initial diagnosis, prior to any treatment. The approximately 100 discovery patients were randomly split 7:3 into training and test sets. A discovery cohort of roughly 100 patients, about 40 with Graves' ophthalmopathy and over 55 with stable Graves' hyperthyroidism, was used to find distinguishing TCR V-J signatures. In addition, the study compared T-cell repertoires in thyroid tissue and in blood from roughly six Graves' hyperthyroidism patients. The paper describes TCR Vbeta CDR3 sequencing of more than 120 peripheral blood samples, made up of 43 ophthalmopathy patients, around 78 hyperthyroidism patients and some 17 progressor patients. Prospective prediction of ophthalmopathy was tested in an independent validation cohort of some 20 hyperthyroidism patients and 17 patients who later progressed to ophthalmopathy. After sampling, hyperthyroidism patients received methimazole starting at 30 mg daily, and ophthalmopathy patients received high-dose intravenous methylprednisolone. General study outcomes and caveats: In cross-validation, a model built on a 13 V-J signature told ophthalmopathy apart from stable hyperthyroidism with approximately 90% sensitivity and about 81% specificity, and in testing the same model reached 80%/75%. Sample size was not statistically predetermined, and investigators were not blinded to group allocation. Most expanded thyroid clonotypes (frequency above 0.001) were also found in blood, which suggests that blood repertoires may mirror thyroid immune responses. During validation, the model predicted progression to ophthalmopathy a median of approximately six months ahead of onset, with 60% to 71% sensitivity and about 72% specificity.

Moderately to severely active disease, a Clinical Activity Score of at least 3, a NOSPECS grade of at least 4, and a duration under 3 months were present in ophthalmopathy patients. Exclusion was applied to patients with uncontrolled infections, other autoimmune diseases, pregnancy or lactation. Diagnoses relied on clinical symptoms, serum thyroxine and TRAb, thyroid ultrasound and orbital computed tomography. PBMCs were separated from 7.5 to 10 ml of fresh peripheral blood using Ficoll-Paque density gradient centrifugation. Trizol reagent was used to extract total RNA, and RNA quality was then checked on an Agilent 2100 Bioanalyzer. The TCR beta CDR3 regions were amplified from the RNA transcripts. A first-round RT-PCR of the TCR CDR3 used the HTBI primer set with the Qiagen OneStep RT-PCR kit. The libraries were constructed in a second round of multiplex PCR and then size-selected and purified. Libraries were sequenced paired-end with 100 bp reads on an Illumina HiSeq2000. The paper's processing steps were these. Raw data were processed with SOAPnuke, discarding reads with adapters, uncalled bases, mean Phred below 15, or no exact constant-primer or identifier match. High-quality paired reads were merged using COPE v1.2.5, and each unique nucleotide sequence was defined as a clonotype. Clonotypes were aligned to IMGT TRBV, TRBD and TRBJ reference segments using MiTCR v1.1. Analysis was restricted to V-J combinations with a frequency above 0.0001, which covered 98% to 99.2% of repertoires. The TCS score was defined as the ratio of F50 (clonal expansion) to E x V (chaos), calculated using BLOSUM62-based TCRdist between CDR3 peptides within each V-J. Welch's t-statistics and random forest reduced around 550 V-J features to roughly 13, which were used in a naive Bayes classifier (R e1071). TCRdb trimmed public reads at Q25 via fastp, called clones via MiXCR and kept in-frame beta chains. All rows with the same CDR3 protein become a single entry with the most common DNA and genes. None of the V and J calls come from the authors' own analysis; TCRdb made them. The sample table contains some 360,000 distinct CDR3 sequences; only one count was recorded for 18% of them. The leading ten clones occupy 15% to 18% of the sample.

According to the germline V gene, CDR1 reads MDHEN and CDR2 reads SYDVKM. The cysteine opens and the phenylalanine closes a CDR3 of 14 amino acids. The CDR3 DNA has 42 bases and is translated from base 1. Relative to germline, V is 6 bases shorter and J is 3 bases shorter, with 12 bases between their ends. The rearrangement joined TRBV28 to TRBJ1-5, with no D gene named confidently. Sequenced input: blood. The clonotype comes from a woman in her 40s with Graves' ophthalmopathy. The encoded CDR3 is CASSAAGNNQPQHF. The nucleotide sequence reads TGTGCCAGCAGCGCCGCGGGGAACAATCAGCCCCAGCATTTT.